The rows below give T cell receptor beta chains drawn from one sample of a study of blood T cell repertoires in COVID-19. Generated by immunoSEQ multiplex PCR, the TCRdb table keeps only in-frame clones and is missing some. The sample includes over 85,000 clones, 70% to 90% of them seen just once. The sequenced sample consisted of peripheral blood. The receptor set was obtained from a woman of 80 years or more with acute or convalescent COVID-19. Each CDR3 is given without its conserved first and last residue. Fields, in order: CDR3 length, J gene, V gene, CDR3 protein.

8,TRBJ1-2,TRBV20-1,SAYRAGYT
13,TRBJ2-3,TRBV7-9,ASSLAGGITDTQY
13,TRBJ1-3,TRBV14,ASSHAGTSGNTIY
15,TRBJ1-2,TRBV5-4,ASSRPGTGGGRHGYT
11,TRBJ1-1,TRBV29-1,SVEVGRNTEAF
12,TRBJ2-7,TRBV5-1,ASSLWGDSYEQY
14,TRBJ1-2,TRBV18,ASSPGQGNSNYGYT
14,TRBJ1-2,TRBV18,ASSKTGGPLNYGYT
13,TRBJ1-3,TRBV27,ASSPRGLSGNTIY
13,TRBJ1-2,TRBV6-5,ASTSTVGGNYGYT
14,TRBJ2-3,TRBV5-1,ASSLVGVRGTDTQY
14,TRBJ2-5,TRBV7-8,ASSSPVAGGQETQY
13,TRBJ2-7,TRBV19,ASSNLGDRGYEQY
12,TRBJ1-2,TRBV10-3,AISPDRVNYGYT
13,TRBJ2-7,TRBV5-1,ASSSRTSGAYEQY
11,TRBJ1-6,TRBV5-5,ASGQGDNSPLH
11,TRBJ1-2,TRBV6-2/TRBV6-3,ASSERDNHGYT
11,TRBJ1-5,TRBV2,ASSGGPDQPQH
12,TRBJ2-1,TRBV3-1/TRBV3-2,ASSQDPGFDEQF
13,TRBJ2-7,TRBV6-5,ASRGMRRGNYEQY
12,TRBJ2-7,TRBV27,ASSLSVDSYEQY
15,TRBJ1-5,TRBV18,ASSPPAGQGSNQPQH
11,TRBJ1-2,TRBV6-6,ASSPDHARGYT
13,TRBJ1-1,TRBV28,ASSLRRTGSTEAF
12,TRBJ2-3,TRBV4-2,ASSQQTKADTQY
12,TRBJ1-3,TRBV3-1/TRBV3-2,ASSQPGHGNTIY
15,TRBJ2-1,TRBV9,ASSVGGGGSSYNEQF
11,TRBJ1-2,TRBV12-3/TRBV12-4,ASARAVIYGYT
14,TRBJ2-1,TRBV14,ASSQIAGPIYNEQF
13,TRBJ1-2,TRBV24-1,ATSDPSSSPYGYT
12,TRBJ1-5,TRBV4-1,ASSQDRGNQPQH
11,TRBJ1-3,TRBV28,ASSEASGNTIY
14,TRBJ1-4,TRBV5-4,ASSWGNPGTNEKLF
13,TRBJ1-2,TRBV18,ASSPGQGRNYGYT
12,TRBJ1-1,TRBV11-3,ASKGGVGYTEAF
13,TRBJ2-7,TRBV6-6,ASSSGTASSYEQY
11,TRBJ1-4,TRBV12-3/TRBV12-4,ASSLLSNEKLF
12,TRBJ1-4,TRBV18,ASSPSGVNEKLF
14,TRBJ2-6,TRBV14,ASSLGLTSGANVLT
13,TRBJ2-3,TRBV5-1,ASTLLAGGTDTQY
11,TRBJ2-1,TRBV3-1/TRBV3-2,ASSQDWISGQF
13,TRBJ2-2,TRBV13,ASSRQGTNTGELF
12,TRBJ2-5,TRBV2,ASSALRVWETQY
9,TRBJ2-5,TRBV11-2,ASSVRETQY
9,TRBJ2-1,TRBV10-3,AASGNNEQF
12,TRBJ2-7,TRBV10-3,AISQGTGVHEQY
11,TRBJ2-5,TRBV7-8,ASSLRLAGTQY
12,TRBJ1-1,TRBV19,ASSPRQGITEAF
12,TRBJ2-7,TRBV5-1,ASSFSGGAYEQY
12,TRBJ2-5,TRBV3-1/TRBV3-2,ASSHQRQGQTQY
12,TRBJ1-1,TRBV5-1,ASSPSNTGTEAF
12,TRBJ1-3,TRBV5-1,ASSTQGSGNTIY
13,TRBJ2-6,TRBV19,ASSDQSSGANVLT
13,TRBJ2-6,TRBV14,ASSRWSAGANVLT
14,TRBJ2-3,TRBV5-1,ASNRFGTGLTDTQY
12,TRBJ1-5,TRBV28,ASSLDRGGQPQH
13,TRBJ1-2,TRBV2,ASSRDWGEIGGYT
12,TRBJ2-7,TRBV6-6,ASSSYRKSYEQY